This TCR beta chain was profiled in a study of cytomegalovirus exposure and HLA in healthy donors. The PCR ran on 60 Vbeta and 13 Jbeta primers. Using immunoSEQ multiplex PCR, the repertoire was profiled, and TCRdb retains in-frame clones only, with some absent. The table has over 150,000 clones, 79% seen once. Trimming took 1 base from V and 2 from J; bases not matched to a gene: 2. The germline V gene encodes CDR1 KGHSH and CDR2 LQKENI. CDR3 length equals 15 residues. This chain joins TRBV18 and TRBJ2-1; 7 nucleotides agree with TRBD2. Sequenced input: PBMCs. The receptor comes from a man in his forties or fifties in good health and CMV-seronegative. CDR3 sequence: CASSPLAGTYNEQFF. CDR3 DNA sequence: TGTGCCAGCTCACCACTAGCGGGTACCTACAATGAGCAGTTCTTC.